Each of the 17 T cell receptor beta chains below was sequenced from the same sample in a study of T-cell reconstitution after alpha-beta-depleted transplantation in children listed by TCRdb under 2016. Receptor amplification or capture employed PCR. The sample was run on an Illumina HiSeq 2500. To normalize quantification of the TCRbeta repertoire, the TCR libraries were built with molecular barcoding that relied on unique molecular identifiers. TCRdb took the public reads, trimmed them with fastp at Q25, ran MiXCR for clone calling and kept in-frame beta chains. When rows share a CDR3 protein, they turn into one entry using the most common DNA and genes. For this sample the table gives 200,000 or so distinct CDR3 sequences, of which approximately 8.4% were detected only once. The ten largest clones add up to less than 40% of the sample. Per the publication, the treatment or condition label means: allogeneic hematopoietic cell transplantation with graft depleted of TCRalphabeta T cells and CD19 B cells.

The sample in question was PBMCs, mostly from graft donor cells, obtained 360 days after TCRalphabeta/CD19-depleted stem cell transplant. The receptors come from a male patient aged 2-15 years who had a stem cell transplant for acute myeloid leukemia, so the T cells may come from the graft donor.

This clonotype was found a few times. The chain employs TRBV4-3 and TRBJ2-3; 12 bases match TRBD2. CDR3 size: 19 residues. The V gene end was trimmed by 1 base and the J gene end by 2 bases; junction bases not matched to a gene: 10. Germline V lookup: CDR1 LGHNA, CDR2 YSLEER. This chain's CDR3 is CASSQAWTSGTRFTDTQYF. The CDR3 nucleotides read TGCGCCAGCAGCCAAGCTTGGACTAGCGGGACCCGATTCACAGATACGCAGTATTTT.

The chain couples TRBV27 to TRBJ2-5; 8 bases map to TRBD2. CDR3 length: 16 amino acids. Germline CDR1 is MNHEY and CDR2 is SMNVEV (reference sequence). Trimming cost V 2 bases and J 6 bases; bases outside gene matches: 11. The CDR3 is CASSLGDPRGGKTQYF. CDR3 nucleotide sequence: TGTGCCAGCAGTTTAGGGGATCCCCGCGGGGGGAAGACCCAGTACTTC.

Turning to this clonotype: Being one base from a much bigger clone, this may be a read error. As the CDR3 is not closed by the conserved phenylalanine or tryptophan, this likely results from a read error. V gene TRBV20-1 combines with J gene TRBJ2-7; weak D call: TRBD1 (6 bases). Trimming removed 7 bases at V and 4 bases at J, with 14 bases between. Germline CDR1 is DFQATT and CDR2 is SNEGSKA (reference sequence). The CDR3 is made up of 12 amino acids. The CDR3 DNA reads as TGCAGTGTGCCGGGACAAGGTTACGAGCAGTACGCC. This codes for CSVPGQGYEQYA.

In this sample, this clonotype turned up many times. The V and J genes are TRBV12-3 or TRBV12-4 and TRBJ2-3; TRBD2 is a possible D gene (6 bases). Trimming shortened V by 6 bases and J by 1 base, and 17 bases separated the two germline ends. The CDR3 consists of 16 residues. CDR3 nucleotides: TGTGCCAGCAGGCTTCGCCTTGAGCGGGGCACAGATACGCAGTATTTT. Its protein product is CASRLRLERGTDTQYF.

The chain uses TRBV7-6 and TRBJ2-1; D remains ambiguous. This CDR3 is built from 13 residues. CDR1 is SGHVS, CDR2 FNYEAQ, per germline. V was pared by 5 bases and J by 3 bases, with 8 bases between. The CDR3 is CASSHAVYNEQFF. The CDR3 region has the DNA TGTGCCAGCAGCCACGCGGTCTACAATGAGCAGTTCTTC. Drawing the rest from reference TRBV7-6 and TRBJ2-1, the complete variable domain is GAGVSQSPRYKVTKRGQDVALRCDPISGHVSLYWYRQALGQGPEFLTYFNYEAQQDKSGLPNDRFSAERPEGSISTLTIQRTEQRDSAMYRCASSHAVYNEQFFGPGTRLTVL.

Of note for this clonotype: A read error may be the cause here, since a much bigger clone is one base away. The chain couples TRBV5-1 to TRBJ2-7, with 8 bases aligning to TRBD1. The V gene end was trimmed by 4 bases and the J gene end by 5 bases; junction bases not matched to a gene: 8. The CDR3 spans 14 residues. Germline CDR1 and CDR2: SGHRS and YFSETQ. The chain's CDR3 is CASSPDRGGHEQYF. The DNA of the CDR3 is TGCGCCAGCAGCCCCGACAGGGGCGGGCACGAGCAGTACTTC.

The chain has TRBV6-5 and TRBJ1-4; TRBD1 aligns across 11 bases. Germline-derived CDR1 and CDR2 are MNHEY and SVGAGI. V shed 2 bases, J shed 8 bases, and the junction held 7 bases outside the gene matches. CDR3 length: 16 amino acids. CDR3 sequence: CASSYRRDRGNEKLFF. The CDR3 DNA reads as TGTGCCAGCAGTTACCGGAGGGACAGGGGGAACGAAAAACTGTTTTTT.

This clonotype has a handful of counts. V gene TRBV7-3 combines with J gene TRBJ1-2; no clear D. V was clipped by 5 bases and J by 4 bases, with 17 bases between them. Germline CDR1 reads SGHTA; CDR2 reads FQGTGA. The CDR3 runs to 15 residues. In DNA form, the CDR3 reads TGTGCCAGCAGCCCAGGACCAGCTGATGGCTATGGCTACACCTTC. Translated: CASSPGPADGYGYTF. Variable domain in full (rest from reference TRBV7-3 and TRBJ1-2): GAGVSQTPSNKVTEKGKYVELRCDPISGHTALYWYRQSLGQGPEFLIYFQGTGAADDSGLPNDRFFAVRPEGSVSTLKIQRTERGDSAVYLCASSPGPADGYGYTFGSGTRLTVV.

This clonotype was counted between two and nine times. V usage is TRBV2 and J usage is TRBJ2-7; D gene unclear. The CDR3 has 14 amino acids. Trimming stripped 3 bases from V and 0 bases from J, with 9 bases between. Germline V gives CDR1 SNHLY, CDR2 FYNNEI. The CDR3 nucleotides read TGTGCCAGCAGTGAGCCCCCGGGCTCCTACGAGCAGTACTTC. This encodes CASSEPPGSYEQYF.

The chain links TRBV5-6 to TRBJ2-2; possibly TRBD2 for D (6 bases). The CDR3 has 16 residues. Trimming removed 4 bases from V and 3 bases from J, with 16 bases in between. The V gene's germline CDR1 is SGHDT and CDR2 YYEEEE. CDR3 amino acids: CASSLRGRGDTGELFF. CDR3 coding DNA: TGTGCCAGCAGCCTAAGAGGGCGGGGTGACACCGGGGAGCTGTTTTTT.

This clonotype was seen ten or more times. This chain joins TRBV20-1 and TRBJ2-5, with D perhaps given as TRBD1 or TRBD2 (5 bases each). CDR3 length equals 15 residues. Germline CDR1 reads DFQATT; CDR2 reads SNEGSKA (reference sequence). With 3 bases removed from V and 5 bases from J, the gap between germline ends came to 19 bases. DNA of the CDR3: TGCAGTGCTAGGGGGCTGGGGACGGGATTGGAGACCCAGTACTTC. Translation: CSARGLGTGLETQYF.

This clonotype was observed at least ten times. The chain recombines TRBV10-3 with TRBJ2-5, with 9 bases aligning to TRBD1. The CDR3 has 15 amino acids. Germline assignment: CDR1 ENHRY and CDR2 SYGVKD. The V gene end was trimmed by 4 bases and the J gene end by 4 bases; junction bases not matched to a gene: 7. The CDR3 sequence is CAISGTTGGAETQYF. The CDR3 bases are TGTGCCATCAGTGGAACCACAGGGGGCGCAGAGACCCAGTACTTC.

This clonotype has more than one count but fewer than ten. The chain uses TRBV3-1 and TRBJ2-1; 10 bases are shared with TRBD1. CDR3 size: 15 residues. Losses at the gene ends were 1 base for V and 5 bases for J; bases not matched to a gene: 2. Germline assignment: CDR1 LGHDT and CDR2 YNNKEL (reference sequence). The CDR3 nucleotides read TGTGCCAGCAGCCAAGTCGGGACAGGGGACAATGAGCAGTTCTTC. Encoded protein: CASSQVGTGDNEQFF.

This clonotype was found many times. The CDR3 is CASSPYGRLLANYGYTF. CDR3 coding DNA: TGTGCCAGCAGCCCTTACGGGAGACTCTTGGCTAACTATGGCTACACCTTC. The chain joins TRBV7-9 to TRBJ1-2, with D unresolved. Between the trimmed V and J ends, which lost 5 bases and 0 bases, there was a span of 19 bases. The CDR3 has 17 residues. CDR1 is SEHNR and CDR2 is FQNEAQ in the germline V gene (reference sequence).

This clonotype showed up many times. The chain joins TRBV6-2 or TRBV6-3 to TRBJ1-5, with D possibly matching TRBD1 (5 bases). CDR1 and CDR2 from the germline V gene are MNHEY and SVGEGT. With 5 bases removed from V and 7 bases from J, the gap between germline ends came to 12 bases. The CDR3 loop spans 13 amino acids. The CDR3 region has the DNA TGTGCCAGCAGTCTCCAGGGAGGACAGCCCCAGCATTTT. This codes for CASSLQGGQPQHF.

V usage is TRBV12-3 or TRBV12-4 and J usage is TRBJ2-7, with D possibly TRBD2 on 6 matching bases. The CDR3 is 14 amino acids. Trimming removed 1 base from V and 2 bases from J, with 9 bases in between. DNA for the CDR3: TGTGCCAGCAGTTTAGACGGGGGTCCCTACGAGCAGTACGTC. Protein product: CASSLDGGPYEQYV.

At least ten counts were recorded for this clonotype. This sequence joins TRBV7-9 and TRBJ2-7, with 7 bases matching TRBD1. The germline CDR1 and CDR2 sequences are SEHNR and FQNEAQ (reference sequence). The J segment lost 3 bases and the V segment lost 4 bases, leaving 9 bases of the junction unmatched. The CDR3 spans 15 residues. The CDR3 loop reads CASSSTGESLYEQYF. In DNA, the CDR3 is TGTGCCAGCAGCTCCACAGGGGAGTCCCTCTACGAGCAGTACTTC. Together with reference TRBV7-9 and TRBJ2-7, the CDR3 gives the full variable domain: DTGVSQNPRHKITKRGQNVTFRCDPISEHNRLYWYRQTLGQGPEFLTYFQNEAQLEKSRLLSDRFSAERPKGSFSTLEIQRTEQGDSAMYLCASSSTGESLYEQYFGPGTRLTVT.